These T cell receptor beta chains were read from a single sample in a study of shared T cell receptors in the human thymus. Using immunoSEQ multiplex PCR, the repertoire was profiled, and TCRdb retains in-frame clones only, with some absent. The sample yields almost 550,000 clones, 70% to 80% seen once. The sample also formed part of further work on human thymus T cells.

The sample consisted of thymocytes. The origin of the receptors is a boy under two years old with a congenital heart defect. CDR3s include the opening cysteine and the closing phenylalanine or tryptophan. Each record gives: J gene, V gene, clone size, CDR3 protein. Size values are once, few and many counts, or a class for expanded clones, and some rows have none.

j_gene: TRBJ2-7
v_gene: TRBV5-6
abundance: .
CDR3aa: CASSPSGGRRYEQYF

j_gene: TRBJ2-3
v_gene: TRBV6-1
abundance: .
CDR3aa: CASRWTSGTDTQYF

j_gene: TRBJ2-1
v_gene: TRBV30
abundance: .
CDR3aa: CAWNTRPGLAGPSNNEQFF

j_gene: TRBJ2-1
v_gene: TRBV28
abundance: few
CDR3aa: CASSPHLAGVGNEQFF

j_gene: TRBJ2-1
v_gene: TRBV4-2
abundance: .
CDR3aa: CASSQSPGGLFLGNEQFF

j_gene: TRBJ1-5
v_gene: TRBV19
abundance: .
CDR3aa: CASSKKTSGQGAGQPQHF

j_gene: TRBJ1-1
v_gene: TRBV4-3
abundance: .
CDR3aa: CASSQGGRRTEAFF

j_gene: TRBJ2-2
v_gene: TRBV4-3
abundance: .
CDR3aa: CASSLDSHGPSGELFF

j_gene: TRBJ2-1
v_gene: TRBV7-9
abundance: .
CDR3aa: CASTSGNEQFF

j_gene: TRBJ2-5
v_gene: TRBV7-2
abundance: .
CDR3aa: CASSLTPGLAGGGETQYF

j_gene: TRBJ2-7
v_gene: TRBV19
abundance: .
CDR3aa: CASSPGLAGRYEQYF

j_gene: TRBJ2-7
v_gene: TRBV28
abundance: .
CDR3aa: CASSRFSGTGGRENEQYF

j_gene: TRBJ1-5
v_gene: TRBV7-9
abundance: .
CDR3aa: CASSLVGQPQHF

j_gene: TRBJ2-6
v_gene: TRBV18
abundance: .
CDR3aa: CASSPPGQGFSGANVLTF

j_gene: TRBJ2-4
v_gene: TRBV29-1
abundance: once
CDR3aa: CSVEDWEGRPENIQYF

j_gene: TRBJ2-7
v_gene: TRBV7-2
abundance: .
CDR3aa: CASIPGTPGPIAYEQYF

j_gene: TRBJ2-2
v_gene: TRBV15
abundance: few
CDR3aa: CATSRPRSGPHTGELFF

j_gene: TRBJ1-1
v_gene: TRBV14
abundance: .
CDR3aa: CASSQGGRVAEAFF

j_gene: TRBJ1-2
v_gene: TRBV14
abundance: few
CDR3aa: CASSQERMGAGGTYGYTF

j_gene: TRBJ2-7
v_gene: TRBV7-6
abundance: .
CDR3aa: CASSGAGGGEQYF

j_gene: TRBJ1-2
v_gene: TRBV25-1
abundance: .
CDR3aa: CASSEGRFYGYTF

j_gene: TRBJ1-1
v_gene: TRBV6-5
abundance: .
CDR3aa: CASSYDQSQGTEAFF

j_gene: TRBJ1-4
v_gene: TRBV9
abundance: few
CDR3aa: CASGTDTNEKLFF

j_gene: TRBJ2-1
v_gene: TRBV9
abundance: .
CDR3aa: CASSVALQREGDEQFF

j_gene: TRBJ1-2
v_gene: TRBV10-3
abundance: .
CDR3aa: CALGTGVPGYTF

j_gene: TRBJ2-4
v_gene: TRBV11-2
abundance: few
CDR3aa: CASSLDPLLAKNIQYF

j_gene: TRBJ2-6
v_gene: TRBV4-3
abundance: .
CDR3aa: CASSRRDSSSGANVLTF

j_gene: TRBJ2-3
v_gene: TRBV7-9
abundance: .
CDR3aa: CASSLGPSGITDTQYF

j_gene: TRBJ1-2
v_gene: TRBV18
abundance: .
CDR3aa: CASSPRTALKDGYTF

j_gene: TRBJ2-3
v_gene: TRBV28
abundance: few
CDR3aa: CASSPRDGKATDTQYF

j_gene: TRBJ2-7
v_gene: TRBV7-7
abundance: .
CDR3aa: CASSLGQSVGEFYEQYF

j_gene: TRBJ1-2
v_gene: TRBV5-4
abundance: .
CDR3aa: CASSLTCWRTGCPDNYGYTF